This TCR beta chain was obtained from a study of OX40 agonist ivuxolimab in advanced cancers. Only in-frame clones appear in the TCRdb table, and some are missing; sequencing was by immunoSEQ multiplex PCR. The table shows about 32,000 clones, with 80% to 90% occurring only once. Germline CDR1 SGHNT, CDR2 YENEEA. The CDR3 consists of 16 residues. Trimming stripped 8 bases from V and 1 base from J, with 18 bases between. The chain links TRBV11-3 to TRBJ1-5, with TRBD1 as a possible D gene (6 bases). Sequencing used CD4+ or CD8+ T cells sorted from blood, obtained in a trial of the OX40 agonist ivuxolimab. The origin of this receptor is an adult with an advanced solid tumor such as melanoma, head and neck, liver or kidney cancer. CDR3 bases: TGTGCCAGCGGACGGCTGGGGGCGATCAGCAATCAGCCCCAGCATTTT. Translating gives CASGRLGAISNQPQHF.